A selection of T cell receptor beta chains follows, all from one sample in a study of CD8+ T cells in alopecia areata. Only in-frame clones appear in the TCRdb table, and some are missing; sequencing was by immunoSEQ multiplex PCR. The sample holds about 250,000 clones; about 68% are singletons and the top ten take around 1.2%. This sample comprised CD4+ T cells sorted from blood, obtained at week 0. All receptors come from a human donor with alopecia areata. CDR3s include the opening cysteine and the closing phenylalanine or tryptophan. The order of the fields is V gene, J gene, CDR3 protein.

v_gene: TRBV5-4
j_gene: TRBJ1-2
CDR3aa: CASSLVGAGAYGYTF

v_gene: TRBV5-4
j_gene: TRBJ1-2
CDR3aa: CASSTGDSNYGYTF

v_gene: TRBV2
j_gene: TRBJ2-4
CDR3aa: CASSDLARSLKNIQYF

v_gene: TRBV4-3
j_gene: TRBJ2-5
CDR3aa: CASSQEGGETQYF

v_gene: TRBV29-1
j_gene: TRBJ2-1
CDR3aa: CSVEVGLFEQFF

v_gene: TRBV27
j_gene: TRBJ2-7
CDR3aa: CASSLYGTDLSYEQYF

v_gene: TRBV6-6
j_gene: TRBJ1-1
CDR3aa: CASSSDIRVTEAFF

v_gene: TRBV29-1
j_gene: TRBJ1-2
CDR3aa: CSVQPRQANYGYTF

v_gene: TRBV6-4
j_gene: TRBJ2-1
CDR3aa: CASSDLPRVHYNEQFF

v_gene: TRBV1
j_gene: TRBJ1-5
CDR3aa: CTSSQEGRGEHQPQHF

v_gene: TRBV5-4
j_gene: TRBJ2-5
CDR3aa: CASSLVGGPPETQYF

v_gene: TRBV7-2
j_gene: TRBJ2-5
CDR3aa: CASSLVSPQYF

v_gene: TRBV19
j_gene: TRBJ2-4
CDR3aa: CASSWTRGKYF

v_gene: TRBV27
j_gene: TRBJ2-5
CDR3aa: CASSSPDRQYF

v_gene: TRBV9
j_gene: TRBJ2-5
CDR3aa: CASSVGFAVGTQYF

v_gene: TRBV5-4
j_gene: TRBJ2-5
CDR3aa: CASSFWTGETQYF

v_gene: TRBV29-1
j_gene: TRBJ1-1
CDR3aa: CSGGGQGKTEAFF